The clone carrying this T cell receptor (beta chain) was detected many times. The sample comes from a study of blood T cell repertoires in COVID-19. For the study at large: COVID-19 samples collected from the United States, Italy and Spain covered acute and convalescent phases. Nucleic acid was either cDNA or gDNA, and it came from T cells, B-cell-depleted T cells, or PBMCs.

In the study's own analysis: How many nucleated cells were present was estimated from reference gene primer amplification. This table comes from immunoSEQ multiplex PCR, and its TCRdb copy is limited to in-frame clones, with some not included. The D gene and trimming were derived from the DNA, and the V and J assignments and clone size from that table. The sample shows about 300,000 clones, about 87% of them seen only once. Followed over time, Seattle patients had been enrolled while infection was active. The CDR3 sequence is 16 residues long. The trim removed 4 bases at V and 6 bases at J, leaving 14 bases unmatched. The germline V gene has CDR1 MGHRA and CDR2 YSYEKL.

The chain uses TRBV4-1 and TRBJ2-7; 8 bases align to TRBD1. The specimen sequenced was peripheral blood. The receptor's source is a woman between 50 and 59 years old with COVID-19, enrolled during active disease. The CDR3 nucleotides are TGCGCCAGCAGCCTTTTTTTCGGGACAGGAGATTCCGAGCAGTACTTC. Its translation: CASSLFFGTGDSEQYF.